These 17 T cell receptor beta chains came from one sample sequenced in a study of cytomegalovirus exposure and HLA in healthy donors. The PCR contained 60 Vbeta and 13 Jbeta primers. Libraries were prepared by immunoSEQ multiplex PCR; TCRdb keeps only in-frame clonotypes and omits some of them. This sample yields approximately 220,000 clones, of which 76% are seen a single time; 0.63% belongs to the top ten. The sequencing sample was made of PBMCs. The receptors derive from a man aged 18 to 30 in good health and CMV-seronegative.

V is TRBV6-1 and J is TRBJ2-7; no clear D. In germline, CDR1 is MNHNS, CDR2 SASEGT. Trimming took 2 bases from V and 2 from J, leaving 7 bases between them. This CDR3 is 13 amino acids long. Here the CDR3 DNA reads TGTGCCAGCAGTGAAACAGATACCTACGAGCAGTACTTC. Protein product: CASSETDTYEQYF.

The J gene is TRBJ2-7, the V gene TRBV2, with 8 bases matching TRBD1. The germline gives CDR1 SNHLY, CDR2 FYNNEI. This CDR3 spans 13 amino acids. V dropped 5 bases and J dropped 4; count of bases not matched to a gene: 4. Here the CDR3 DNA reads TGTGCCAGCAGTACCGGGACAGGATACGAGCAGTACTTC. Protein product: CASSTGTGYEQYF.

This clone has a handful of counts. The chain couples TRBV18 to TRBJ2-1, with TRBD2 matching 11 bases. The CDR3 is 15 amino acids. V was clipped by 2 bases and J by 6 bases; unmatched bases: 3. From germline, CDR1 is KGHSH and CDR2 LQKENI. The CDR3 is CASSPLLAGGNEQFF. CDR3 sequence (DNA): TGTGCCAGCTCACCATTGCTAGCGGGGGGCAATGAGCAGTTCTTC.

A note on this clone: The same CDR3 is also encoded by other DNA sequences in this sample. V and J are TRBV2 and TRBJ2-7; 8 positions agree with TRBD1. CDR1 SNHLY and CDR2 FYNNEI come from the germline V gene. This CDR3 contains 15 residues. Losses at the gene ends were 6 bases for V and 0 bases for J; bases not matched to a gene: 7. The CDR3 spells CASRAGQESSYEQYF. The CDR3 nucleotides are TGTGCCAGCAGGGCGGGACAGGAGAGCTCCTACGAGCAGTACTTC.

This clone was found a few times. This rearrangement joins TRBV28 to TRBJ2-7; 7 bases align to TRBD1. The CDR3 spans 14 residues. From germline, CDR1 is MDHEN and CDR2 SYDVKM. Losses at the gene ends were 5 bases for V and 1 base for J; bases not matched to a gene: 5. CDR3 residues: CASSPRTGSYEQYF. In nucleotides, the CDR3 is TGTGCCAGCAGTCCACGGACAGGATCCTACGAGCAGTACTTC.

The chain couples TRBV2 to TRBJ2-1, with 12 bases fitting TRBD2. V trimming: 3 bases; J trimming: 4 bases; junction bases outside the gene matches: 7. CDR1 is SNHLY and CDR2 is FYNNEI in the germline V gene. The CDR3 consists of 17 residues. The CDR3 DNA reads TGTGCCAGCAGTGACAATTTCGGACTAGCGGGGTACAATGAGCAGTTCTTC. This encodes CASSDNFGLAGYNEQFF.

This clone was recorded only once. The J gene is TRBJ2-1, the V gene TRBV30, with TRBD2 matching over 7 bases. V shed 3 bases and J 2 bases; nucleotides not matched to a gene: 7. Germline-derived CDR1 and CDR2 are GTSNPN and SVGIG (reference sequence). The length of the CDR3 is 15 residues. CDR3 in amino acids: CAWSPGGNAYNEQFF. CDR3 nucleotides: TGTGCCTGGAGCCCGGGGGGTAACGCCTACAATGAGCAGTTCTTC. The whole variable domain, filled in from reference TRBV30 and TRBJ2-1, reads SQTIHQWPATLVQPVGSPLSLECTVEGTSNPNLYWYRQAAGRGLQLLFYSVGIGQISSEVPQNLSASRPQDRQFILSSKKLLLSDSGFYLCAWSPGGNAYNEQFFGPGTRLTVL.

V and J are TRBV11-2 and TRBJ2-7; possibly TRBD1 for D (5 bases). Deletions cut 0 bases from V and 3 bases from J, with 18 bases between. The CDR3 contains 17 residues. Germline-derived CDR1 and CDR2 are SGHAT and FQNNGV. The CDR3 bases are TGTGCCAGCAGCTTAGAATTTTTGACAGCTGGGAACTACGAGCAGTACTTC. This codes for CASSLEFLTAGNYEQYF.

This clone was counted a single time. The V call is TRBV27, the J call TRBJ2-7; D might be TRBD1 (5 bases). This CDR3 contains 13 residues. Between the trimmed V and J ends, which lost 2 bases and 6 bases, there was a span of 11 bases. Germline lookup yields CDR1 MNHEY and CDR2 SMNVEV (reference sequence). The CDR3 sequence is CASSLIDSPEQYF. CDR3 coding DNA: TGTGCCAGCAGTTTAATAGACAGCCCCGAGCAGTACTTC.

The chain is built from TRBV4-2 and TRBJ1-1; 7 nucleotides line up with TRBD1. Germline CDR1 LGHNA, CDR2 YNFKEQ. This CDR3 has 15 residues. V lost 3 bases, J lost 3 bases, and 7 bases stayed unmatched. Here the CDR3 reads CASSQPGTGDTEAFF. As DNA, the CDR3 is TGTGCCAGCAGCCAGCCAGGAACAGGGGACACTGAAGCTTTCTTT.

The rearrangement uses TRBV28 and TRBJ2-2; D might be TRBD1 (7 bases). Germline loops: CDR1 MDHEN, CDR2 SYDVKM. The CDR3 length is 17 residues. Deletions cut 7 bases from V and 3 bases from J, with 21 bases between. CDR3 coding DNA: TGTGCCAGCACCTTCGGTTTGGCAGGGGGGTACACCGGGGAGCTGTTTTTT. This translates into CASTFGLAGGYTGELFF.

V is TRBV2 and J is TRBJ1-1; 7 nucleotides agree with TRBD1. V trimming: 7 bases; J trimming: 1 base; junction bases outside the gene matches: 9. CDR1 is SNHLY and CDR2 is FYNNEI in the germline V gene. The CDR3 runs 15 residues. The CDR3 DNA reads as TGTGCCAGCACTTTTCGGACAGGCCCGAACACTGAAGCTTTCTTT. Protein product: CASTFRTGPNTEAFF.

The rearrangement uses TRBV27 and TRBJ1-2; D unclear. The V gene lost 5 bases and the J gene lost 8 bases, with 18 bases spanning the gap. This CDR3 comprises 14 residues. Germline V gene lookup returns CDR1 MNHEY and CDR2 SMNVEV (reference sequence). CDR3 in DNA: TGTGCCAGCAGTAATGGGTCGGCTCAGGCAGGCTACACCTTC. This codes for CASSNGSAQAGYTF.

This clone has more than one count but fewer than ten. The chain recombines TRBV6-5 with TRBJ2-5, with 10 bases fitting TRBD2. The CDR3 has 15 residues. Germline V gene sequence: CDR1 MNHEY, CDR2 SVGAGI. V dropped 3 bases and J dropped 9; count of bases not matched to a gene: 10. The CDR3 DNA reads TGTGCCAGCAGTTATGTTTCTAGCGGGAGATTGGCCCAGTACTTC. It is translated as CASSYVSSGRLAQYF.

The chain combines TRBV28 with TRBJ2-5; D is possibly TRBD2 (6 bases). TRBJ2-7 explains the end of the DNA better; the J call may be wrong. Germline CDR1 and CDR2: MDHEN and SYDVKM. The CDR3 has 13 residues. CDR3 bases: TGTGCCAGCGGGGGGACCGCCTCCTACGAGCAGTACTTC. The encoded protein is CASGGTASYEQYF.

This clone was seen a few times. The rearrangement links TRBV2 to TRBJ2-3; 10 bases match TRBD2. V lost 6 bases, J lost 2 bases, and 8 bases stayed unmatched. The CDR3 totals 16 residues. Looked up from germline, CDR1 is SNHLY and CDR2 is FYNNEI. The CDR3 reads CASRTTSGWVTDTQYF. Written as DNA, the CDR3 is TGTGCCAGCAGGACGACTAGCGGGTGGGTCACAGATACGCAGTATTTT.

The chain joins TRBV7-2 to TRBJ2-5, with 10 positions matching TRBD2. The J call is uncertain, as TRBJ2-7 better fits the DNA end. Germline loops: CDR1 SGHTA, CDR2 FQGNSA. This CDR3 is 14 amino acids long. This CDR3 is CASSFSGRLNEQYF. The CDR3 nucleotides are TGTGCCAGCAGCTTTAGCGGGAGGCTCAACGAGCAGTACTTC.